A single sample is the source of the 26 T cell receptor beta chains below, sequenced in a study of T-cell memory formation after mild COVID-19. A single record per CDR3 protein comes from TCRdb applying MiXCR to the 5' RACE reads. This table has about 470,000 distinct CDR3 sequences, over 15% appearing once. Sequencing used PBMCs or a T cell subset sorted from them (not recorded which). These receptor sequences come from an adult woman who had mild COVID-19 (a few samples of this study predate the infection). Cell type and time point are not known.

The chain carries TRBV12-3 or TRBV12-4 and TRBJ1-2, with D tentatively TRBD1 (5 bases). The CDR3 spans 13 residues. V lost 1 base and J lost 8, with 11 bases in between. The CDR3 reads CASSLGQGEGYTF. The CDR3 DNA reads as TGTGCCAGCAGTTTAGGGCAGGGTGAGGGCTACACCTTC.

V is TRBV6-4 and J is TRBJ1-4; 8 bases are a match to TRBD1. The J segment lost 7 bases and the V segment lost 8 bases, leaving 6 bases of the junction unmatched. Germline loops: CDR1 MRHNA, CDR2 SNTAGT. This CDR3 is built from 13 residues. The chain's CDR3 is CASSDREGEKLFF. The CDR3 bases are TGTGCCAGCTCGGACAGGGAGGGTGAAAAACTGTTTTTT.

This chain uses TRBV9 with TRBJ2-2; 7 positions match TRBD2. Per the germline V gene, CDR1 is SGDLS and CDR2 is YYNGEE. The CDR3 runs to 21 residues. V dropped 2 bases and J dropped 1; count of bases not matched to a gene: 20. The CDR3 nucleotides are TGTGCCAGCAGCGTCCACCTTGGTGGGGGTGCGGGAGTCTTGAACACCGGGGAGCTGTTTTTT. It is translated as CASSVHLGGGAGVLNTGELFF.

The chain recombines TRBV29-1 with TRBJ2-3; 8 bases agree with TRBD2. The V gene end was trimmed by 4 bases and the J gene end by 1 base; junction bases not matched to a gene: 16. CDR3 length equals 18 residues. CDR1 is SQVTM and CDR2 is ANQGSEA in the germline V gene. Here the CDR3 reads CSVGRGLGSGGRTDTQYF. CDR3 nucleotides: TGCAGCGTTGGAAGAGGGCTCGGGAGCGGGGGACGCACAGATACGCAGTATTTT.

The V call is TRBV20-1, the J call TRBJ1-1; D is unresolved. The CDR3 covers 14 residues. V was shortened by 0 bases and J by 4 bases, with 12 bases between the two germline ends. Germline V gives CDR1 DFQATT, CDR2 SNEGSKA (reference sequence). The CDR3 loop is CSARDGFPSTEAFF. The CDR3 bases are TGCAGTGCTAGAGATGGGTTTCCGAGCACTGAAGCTTTCTTT.

This clonotype has a count of ten or more. This chain joins TRBV2 and TRBJ2-1, with 8 bases aligning to TRBD1. This CDR3 comprises 15 residues. Germline trimming cut 3 bases from V and 6 bases from J; bases unmatched to any gene: 7. Germline CDR1 reads SNHLY; CDR2 reads FYNNEI. CDR3: CASSDAQTGANEQFF. CDR3 nucleotide sequence: TGTGCCAGCAGTGATGCCCAGACAGGGGCCAATGAGCAGTTCTTC.

The J gene is TRBJ2-7, the V gene TRBV2; D is perhaps TRBD2 (7 bases). The CDR3 has 17 residues. Germline CDR1 is SNHLY and CDR2 is FYNNEI. Trimming took off 6 bases at V and 8 bases at J, with 29 bases between the two ends. DNA for the CDR3: TGTGCCAGCAGCGAGGCAGGGGTGTGGACTAGGGGATTCAAGCAGTACTTC. This encodes CASSEAGVWTRGFKQYF. The full variable domain, rest sourced from reference TRBV2 and TRBJ2-7, is EPEVTQTPSHQVTQMGQEVILRCVPISNHLYFYWYRQILGQKVEFLVSFYNNEISEKSEIFDDQFSVERPDGSNFTLKIRSTKLEDSAMYFCASSEAGVWTRGFKQYFGPGTRLTVT.

This clonotype was counted once. This chain links TRBV24-1 with TRBJ1-1; no clear D gene. V gave up 5 bases and J gave up 3 bases, with 9 bases separating them. The germline V gene has CDR1 KGHDR and CDR2 SFDVKD. The CDR3 totals 13 residues. CDR3 sequence reads: CATSASGYTEAFF. CDR3 sequence (DNA): TGTGCCACCAGTGCCTCCGGGTACACTGAAGCTTTCTTT.

This clonotype was recorded a few times. The chain employs TRBV2 and TRBJ1-5; D unresolved. V was pared by 6 bases and J by 3 bases, with 3 bases between. The CDR3 sequence is 11 residues long. Germline CDR1 is SNHLY and CDR2 is FYNNEI. This CDR3 is CASRANQPQHF. In DNA form, the CDR3 reads TGTGCCAGCAGGGCCAATCAGCCCCAGCATTTT.

This clonotype occurred many times. The chain employs TRBV20-1 and TRBJ1-5; D remains ambiguous. The CDR3 loop spans 15 amino acids. Germline V gene lookup returns CDR1 DFQATT and CDR2 SNEGSKA (reference sequence). V was pared by 2 bases and J by 5 bases, with 16 bases between. CDR3 DNA: TGCAGTGCTAGACCCGGTGGGAGGGTGGATCAGCCCCAGCATTTT. Translated: CSARPGGRVDQPQHF.

This chain joins TRBV29-1 and TRBJ1-1; 10 positions agree with TRBD1. The CDR3 has 13 amino acids. Germline assignment: CDR1 SQVTM and CDR2 ANQGSEA. V was clipped by 4 bases and J by 4 bases; unmatched bases: 3. CDR3 coding DNA: TGCAGCGTTGCCTGGGACAGGGGCACTGAAGCTTTCTTT. Translation gives CSVAWDRGTEAFF.

This clonotype was seen a handful of times. This chain uses TRBV12-3 or TRBV12-4 with TRBJ2-5; perhaps D is TRBD1 or TRBD2 (5 bases each). V was pared by 7 bases and J by 5 bases, with 20 bases between. CDR3 length equals 15 residues. CDR3 sequence: CASTTADIEGETQYF. For the CDR3, the DNA is TGTGCCAGCACCACCGCAGACATAGAGGGGGAGACCCAGTACTTC.

The chain couples TRBV10-3 to TRBJ2-3; D gene uncertain. Trimming cost V 5 bases and J 0 bases, with 12 bases left between them. CDR3 length: 15 amino acids. Germline values: CDR1 ENHRY, CDR2 SYGVKD. The DNA of the CDR3 is TGTGCCATCAGTTTTCCGGAAAATAGCACAGATACGCAGTATTTT. Protein: CAISFPENSTDTQYF.

This clonotype was seen a few times. V is TRBV5-6 and J is TRBJ2-1; TRBD2 matches 9 bases. CDR1 is SGHDT and CDR2 is YYEEEE in the germline V gene. CDR3 length: 16 residues. V was clipped by 5 bases and J by 6 bases; unmatched bases: 12. For the CDR3, the DNA is TGTGCCAGCAGTATGCTAGGGCGGGAGGGCCTCAATGAGCAGTTCTTC. Translation: CASSMLGREGLNEQFF.

V gene TRBV10-3 combines with J gene TRBJ2-1, with TRBD2 matching 13 bases. There are 16 residues in the CDR3. Trimming took 4 bases from V and 7 from J; bases not matched to a gene: 7. In germline, CDR1 is ENHRY, CDR2 SYGVKD. The chain's CDR3 is CAISGAAGLAGNEQFF. In DNA, the CDR3 is TGTGCCATCAGTGGGGCAGCGGGACTAGCGGGAAATGAGCAGTTCTTC.

The chain combines TRBV5-1 with TRBJ2-7, with TRBD2 matching 11 bases. Per the germline V gene, CDR1 is SGHRS and CDR2 is YFSETQ. This CDR3 comprises 16 residues. V shed 4 bases, J shed 0 bases, and the junction held 6 bases outside the gene matches. Here the CDR3 DNA reads TGCGCCAGCAGCCGGCTTACTAGCGGGAGCTCCTACGAGCAGTACTTC. Protein: CASSRLTSGSSYEQYF.

This clonotype was seen repeatedly, ten times or more. V is TRBV5-5 and J is TRBJ2-5; D gene ambiguous. The V and J ends lost 4 bases and 0 bases respectively, with 7 bases between them. The CDR3 is 13 amino acids. Germline CDR1 reads SGHKS; CDR2 reads YYEKEE (reference sequence). The DNA for the CDR3 is TGTGCCAGCAGCGGACGGGACCAAGAGACCCAGTACTTC. Protein product: CASSGRDQETQYF.

This clonotype was seen only a few times. The rearrangement links TRBV2 to TRBJ2-1, with D uncertain. Trimming left V 8 bases short and J 0 bases short, with 8 bases between. Germline assignment: CDR1 SNHLY and CDR2 FYNNEI. The length of the CDR3 is 13 residues. This CDR3 is CASGRYSYNEQFF. The DNA for the CDR3 is TGTGCCAGCGGGCGATACTCCTACAATGAGCAGTTCTTC. The variable domain in full, completed from reference TRBV2 and TRBJ2-1, reads EPEVTQTPSHQVTQMGQEVILRCVPISNHLYFYWYRQILGQKVEFLVSFYNNEISEKSEIFDDQFSVERPDGSNFTLKIRSTKLEDSAMYFCASGRYSYNEQFFGPGTRLTVL.

This clonotype was counted between two and nine times. V gene TRBV6-5 combines with J gene TRBJ2-3; 8 nucleotides agree with TRBD2. This CDR3 region has 16 residues. With V trimmed by 3 bases and J by 4 bases, 9 bases remained unmatched. Germline CDR1 MNHEY, CDR2 SVGAGI. This chain's CDR3 is CASSYRASGLADTQYF. CDR3 nucleotide sequence: TGTGCCAGCAGTTATAGGGCTAGCGGGCTGGCAGATACGCAGTATTTT.

At least ten counts were recorded for this clonotype. The genes are TRBV18 and TRBJ2-1, with 8 bases matching TRBD1. The CDR3 length is 15 residues. V trimming: 6 bases; J trimming: 2 bases; junction bases outside the gene matches: 6. The germline V gene has CDR1 KGHSH and CDR2 LQKENI. This chain's CDR3 is CASSSDRGAYNEQFF. CDR3 DNA sequence: TGTGCCAGCTCGTCCGACAGGGGTGCCTACAATGAGCAGTTCTTC.

V gene TRBV7-3 combines with J gene TRBJ2-2; D gene uncertain. CDR1 SGHTA and CDR2 FQGTGA come from the germline V gene. CDR3 size: 13 residues. V dropped 5 bases and J dropped 8 bases, with 12 bases sitting between them. The CDR3: CASSPMGEGELFF. Here the CDR3 DNA reads TGTGCCAGCAGCCCTATGGGTGAAGGGGAGCTGTTTTTT.

The CDR3 loop is CSARPEYGYTF. The CDR3 DNA is TGCAGTGCTAGACCGGAGTATGGCTACACCTTC. V and J are TRBV20-1 and TRBJ1-2, with D uncertain. This CDR3 comprises 11 residues. The germline V gene has CDR1 DFQATT and CDR2 SNEGSKA (reference sequence). The germline V and J ends were trimmed by 2 bases and 5 bases, with 6 bases remaining between them.

This clonotype was observed at least ten times. The chain is built from TRBV15 and TRBJ2-5, with no clear D. V was pared by 4 bases and J by 1 base, with 13 bases between. This CDR3 region has 15 residues. Germline lookup yields CDR1 LNHNV and CDR2 YYDKDF (reference sequence). Written as DNA, the CDR3 is TGTGCCACCAGCACGGGCCTGACCCCCCAAGAGACCCAGTACTTC. Translated: CATSTGLTPQETQYF.

The chain combines TRBV6-2 or TRBV6-3 with TRBJ2-2, with 10 bases that match TRBD2. V shed 5 bases, J shed 3 bases, and the junction held 9 bases outside the gene matches. The CDR3 sequence is 17 residues long. Per the germline V gene, CDR1 is MNHEY and CDR2 is SVGEGT. The chain's CDR3 is CASSPTSGRVDTGELFF. In DNA, the CDR3 is TGTGCCAGCAGTCCTACCAGCGGGAGGGTCGACACCGGGGAGCTGTTTTTT.

This clonotype was picked up a small number of times. The chain has TRBV12-3 or TRBV12-4 and TRBJ2-1; D uncertain. V lost 6 bases, J lost 9 bases, and 18 bases lay in between. The CDR3 extends over 14 amino acids. CDR3 amino acids: CASRDEGSLFEQFF. CDR3 nucleotide sequence: TGTGCCAGCAGGGATGAAGGGTCGCTTTTTGAGCAGTTCTTC.

In its sample, this clonotype was seen a few times. The chain combines TRBV7-2 with TRBJ2-3; the match to TRBD2 covers 9 bases. V trimming: 5 bases; J trimming: 7 bases; junction bases outside the gene matches: 19. The CDR3 extends over 18 amino acids. Germline-derived CDR1 and CDR2 are SGHTA and FQGNSA. CDR3 bases: TGTGCCAGCAGCCCACCCGGGGGGATTAGCGGGAGTGGGTATACGCAGTATTTT. Translation: CASSPPGGISGSGYTQYF.